These T cell receptor beta chains were read from a single sample in a study of long-term antiretroviral therapy in people with HIV. The table came from immunoSEQ multiplex PCR; TCRdb's copy has only in-frame clones and leaves some out. The sample carries around 30,000 clones, about three quarters recorded once. The sequences come from unsorted PBMCs, collected 1.5 years before starting antiretroviral therapy. The origin of the receptors is a man in his late teens or twenties with HIV. CDR3s include the opening cysteine and the closing phenylalanine or tryptophan. Fields, in order: V gene, D gene, clone size, CDR3 length, J gene, CDR3 protein, CDR3 DNA. The D gene is left open where the match is weak. For some rows the clone size is stated as once, few or many, or as a class when expanded; others skip it.

>TRBV6-1|NA|NA|14|TRBJ2-5
CASSQIGRQETQYF
TGTGCCAGCAGTCAAATCGGGAGACAAGAGACCCAGTACTTC
>TRBV7-8|NA|NA|16|TRBJ2-2
CASSLNQGQSTGELFF
TGTGCCAGCAGCTTAAATCAGGGACAATCCACCGGGGAGCTGTTTTTT
>TRBV7-2|NA|NA|14|TRBJ1-1
CASSLALLRAEAFF
TGTGCCAGCAGCTTAGCCCTTCTTCGGGCTGAAGCTTTCTTT
>TRBV9|TRBD1|NA|17|TRBJ1-2
CASRGLGQGVDDYGYTF
TGTGCCAGCAGAGGGCTGGGCCAGGGGGTAGACGACTATGGCTACACCTTC
>TRBV25-1|TRBD1|NA|18|TRBJ1-1
CASSDFDRGRTGWTEAFF
TGTGCCAGCAGTGATTTTGACAGGGGACGGACGGGATGGACTGAAGCTTTCTTT
>TRBV18|TRBD2|NA|15|TRBJ2-1
CASSPPGLGRFEQFF
TGTGCCAGCTCACCGCCGGGACTAGGGAGATTTGAGCAGTTCTTC
>TRBV7-9|NA|NA|11|TRBJ1-5
CASSLGELKHF
TGTGCCAGCAGCCTCGGTGAGTTGAAGCATTTT
>TRBV7-9|NA|NA|13|TRBJ1-5
CASSLDWDQPQHF
TGTGCCAGCAGCTTAGACTGGGATCAGCCCCAGCATTTT
>TRBV10-2|NA|NA|16|TRBJ2-3
CASSRTVEVFTDTQYF
TGCGCCAGCAGTCGGACCGTAGAAGTCTTTACAGATACGCAGTATTTT
>TRBV6-5|NA|NA|14|TRBJ1-2
CASSYFGTGYGYTF
TGTGCCAGCAGTTACTTCGGGACGGGCTATGGCTACACCTTC
>TRBV28|NA|NA|14|TRBJ2-1
CASSFVGDVNEQFF
TGTGCCAGCAGTTTTGTGGGAGACGTCAATGAGCAGTTCTTC
>TRBV5-6|NA|NA|14|TRBJ1-5
CASSSTGLDQPQHF
TGTGCCAGCAGCTCCACAGGGTTGGACCAGCCCCAGCATTTT
>TRBV10-1|NA|once|13|TRBJ2-1
CASSTDSYNEQFF
TGCGCCAGCAGCACCGACAGCTACAATGAGCAGTTCTTC
>TRBV5-4|TRBD2|NA|16|TRBJ2-3
CASSSPSGSRTDTQYF
TGTGCCAGCAGCTCCCCTAGCGGGAGCCGCACAGATACGCAGTATTTT
>TRBV5-1|NA|once|12|TRBJ2-7
CAISGPRREQYF
TGCGCCATTTCAGGTCCAAGGCGGGAGCAGTACTTC
>TRBV7-3|TRBD2|NA|15|TRBJ2-5
CASSLGLADGETQYF
TGTGCCAGCAGCCTAGGACTAGCGGATGGAGAGACCCAGTACTTC
>TRBV4-2|TRBD2|once|16|TRBJ2-5
CASSLTTSGGWETQYF
TGTGCCAGCAGCCTTACGACTAGCGGAGGTTGGGAGACCCAGTACTTC
>TRBV28|NA|NA|15|TRBJ1-3
CASTTWGARGNTIYF
TGTGCCAGCACCACATGGGGGGCGAGGGGAAACACCATATATTTT
>TRBV7-8|NA|NA|12|TRBJ1-2
CASSFGQLGYTF
TGTGCCAGCAGCTTCGGCCAGCTTGGCTACACCTTC
>TRBV5-6|NA|once|13|TRBJ2-6
CASSLTGANVLTF
TGTGCCAGCAGCTTGACTGGGGCCAACGTCCTGACTTTC
>TRBV20-1|TRBD1|few|11|TRBJ1-2
CSAGQGYGYTF
TGCAGTGCTGGACAGGGCTATGGCTACACCTTC
>TRBV5-1|TRBD2|once|14|TRBJ2-7
CASSRDYLINEQYF
TGCGCCAGCAGCCGGGACTACCTAATAAACGAGCAGTACTTC
>TRBV4-3|TRBD2|once|14|TRBJ2-7
CASSPGLARYEQYF
TGCGCCAGCAGCCCGGGACTAGCCCGTTACGAGCAGTACTTC
>TRBV5-1|TRBD2|NA|15|TRBJ2-5
CASSGIGGEGETQYF
TGCGCCAGCAGCGGCATCGGAGGGGAGGGGGAGACCCAGTACTTC
>TRBV10-3|NA|NA|14|TRBJ2-7
CAISGGLAPFEQYF
TGTGCCATCAGTGGGGGGCTAGCGCCTTTCGAGCAGTACTTC
>TRBV7-9|NA|NA|17|TRBJ1-2
CASSSTSYVTGSYGYTF
TGTGCCAGCAGCTCCACCTCATACGTGACAGGAAGCTATGGCTACACCTTC
>TRBV19|TRBD1|few|18|TRBJ2-6
CASSPTGASPSGANVLTF
TGTGCCAGTAGTCCAACAGGGGCTTCCCCCTCTGGGGCCAACGTCCTGACTTTC
>TRBV6-1|NA|NA|16|TRBJ1-5
CASSGSREDLNQPQHF
TGTGCCAGCAGTGGGAGCCGGGAGGATCTCAATCAGCCCCAGCATTTT
>TRBV6-1|NA|NA|13|TRBJ1-1
CASRATGNTEAFF
TGTGCCAGCAGGGCCACAGGTAACACTGAAGCTTTCTTT
>TRBV19|NA|once|14|TRBJ1-1
CASSIGSGATEAFF
TGTGCCAGTAGTATAGGATCAGGGGCGACTGAAGCTTTCTTT
>TRBV27|NA|few|15|TRBJ1-2
CASSTIQDPSYGYTF
TGTGCCAGCAGTACCATACAGGATCCTAGCTATGGCTACACCTTC
>TRBV5-1|NA|NA|14|TRBJ2-7
CASSLGQVPMEQYF
TGCGCCAGCAGCTTGGGACAGGTTCCTATGGAGCAGTACTTC
>TRBV19|NA|NA|15|TRBJ1-5
CASSILIQGNQPQHF
TGTGCCAGTAGTATTCTAATACAGGGCAATCAGCCCCAGCATTTT
>TRBV6-1|NA|NA|15|TRBJ2-5
CASSERIGGSETQYF
TGTGCCAGCAGTGAAAGGATCGGGGGAAGCGAGACCCAGTACTTC
>TRBV19|NA|once|15|TRBJ1-2
CASSIGTLRWSGYTF
TGTGCCAGTAGTATTGGTACACTTCGTTGGAGTGGCTACACCTTC
>TRBV4-3|NA|few|18|TRBJ1-2
CASSPAPHHSDVNYGYTF
TGCGCCAGCAGCCCGGCGCCACACCACAGCGACGTTAACTATGGCTACACCTTC
>TRBV7-9|NA|NA|16|TRBJ1-4
CASSLPSQWAREKLFF
TGTGCCAGCAGCTTACCCTCCCAATGGGCTCGAGAAAAACTGTTTTTT
>TRBV10-3|TRBD2|NA|15|TRBJ2-1
CAISDVAGVIDEQFF
TGTGCCATCAGTGATGTAGCGGGAGTCATTGATGAGCAGTTCTTC
>TRBV14|TRBD2|NA|17|TRBJ2-2
CASSPRGSGVATGELFF
TGTGCCAGCAGCCCCCGTGGTAGCGGGGTTGCCACCGGGGAGCTGTTTTTT
>TRBV10-3|TRBD1|NA|17|TRBJ2-7
CAISENRGLGRSYEQYF
TGTGCCATCAGTGAGAACAGGGGGCTAGGTAGGTCCTACGAGCAGTACTTC
>TRBV18|TRBD1|NA|14|TRBJ1-2
CASSLDRVNYGYTF
TGTGCCAGCTCCTTGGACAGGGTAAACTATGGCTACACCTTC
>TRBV2|TRBD1|NA|15|TRBJ2-7
CASSEFDRGWYEQYF
TGTGCCAGCAGTGAATTCGACAGGGGATGGTACGAGCAGTACTTC
>TRBV5-4|TRBD2|NA|15|TRBJ2-1
CASSLKASGRSGQFF
TGTGCCAGCAGCTTGAAGGCTAGCGGGAGGAGCGGGCAGTTCTTC
>TRBV13|TRBD1|NA|13|TRBJ1-1
CASCHRGYTEAFF
TGTGCCAGCTGCCACAGGGGGTACACTGAAGCTTTCTTT
>TRBV10-1|NA|NA|13|TRBJ1-1
CASSEDSYTEAFF
TGCGCCAGCAGTGAAGACAGTTACACTGAAGCTTTCTTT
>TRBV5-1|TRBD2|once|16|TRBJ2-3
CASSLSSGGGADTQYF
TGCGCCAGCAGCTTGTCTAGCGGGGGGGGTGCAGATACGCAGTATTTT
>TRBV5-6|NA|NA|14|TRBJ1-3
CASSFGVIGSTIYF
TGTGCCAGCAGCTTCGGGGTAATTGGGAGCACCATATATTTT
>TRBV13|TRBD2|NA|14|TRBJ2-7
CASRPSGGLYEQYF
TGTGCCAGCAGGCCTAGCGGGGGATTATACGAGCAGTACTTC
>TRBV6-5|TRBD2|NA|14|TRBJ2-3
CASSRGSSADTQYF
TGTGCCAGCAGCCGCGGGAGTAGCGCAGATACGCAGTATTTT
>TRBV11-2|TRBD2|NA|14|TRBJ2-1
CASLGLAGVDEQFF
TGTGCCAGCTTGGGACTAGCGGGAGTCGACGAGCAGTTCTTC
>TRBV4-1|NA|NA|14|TRBJ2-4
CASSQVSGKYIQYF
TGCGCCAGCAGCCAAGTCAGTGGGAAATACATTCAGTACTTC
>TRBV4-1|NA|NA|17|TRBJ2-4
CASSPHPGPSAKNIQYF
TGCGCCAGCAGCCCCCATCCGGGCCCCAGCGCCAAAAACATTCAGTACTTC
>TRBV5-1|NA|once|14|TRBJ1-1
CASTISGLNTEAFF
TGCGCCAGCACCATCTCCGGGCTGAACACTGAAGCTTTCTTT
>TRBV6-6|TRBD1|NA|16|TRBJ1-5
CATHTGQRYSNQPQHF
TGTGCCACACATACGGGACAGAGATATAGCAATCAGCCCCAGCATTTT
>TRBV18|NA|NA|15|TRBJ2-7
CASSPPEGSPYEQYF
TGTGCCAGCTCACCACCGGAGGGCAGCCCCTACGAGCAGTACTTC
>TRBV13|TRBD2|NA|19|TRBJ2-3
CASSSDPGVAGVPTDTQYF
TGTGCCAGCAGCTCTGACCCTGGAGTAGCGGGGGTGCCAACAGATACGCAGTATTTT
>TRBV9|TRBD2|once|17|TRBJ2-3
CASSVDVGGGATDTQYF
TGTGCCAGCAGCGTAGACGTCGGGGGGGGAGCCACAGATACGCAGTATTTT
>TRBV2|NA|NA|15|TRBJ1-1
CASSAGRGRGTEAFF
TGTGCCAGCAGCGCTGGGAGGGGACGGGGCACTGAAGCTTTCTTT